The 19 T cell receptor beta chains given below trace back to one sample, sequenced in a study of read filtering for tumor transcriptome and immune sequencing. This library used about 400 ng RNA and molecular barcoded adaptors spanning alpha/delta and beta/gamma chains. In TCRdb, the reads were re-called with MiXCR into one record per CDR3 protein. The table includes fewer than 30,000 distinct CDR3 sequences, roughly an eighth detected once. Specimen: a population of CD138-negative cells sorted from bone marrow. All receptors come from a donor aged 40 or older with multiple myeloma.

Concerning this clonotype itself: A much bigger clone sits one base away, suggesting this may be a read error. The chain is built from TRBV5-1 and TRBJ1-1; D uncertain. CDR1 and CDR2 from the germline V gene are SGHRS and YFSETQ. This CDR3 has 15 amino acids. As DNA, the CDR3 is TGCGCCAGCGGCTTGAAAGGACGGGAGAACACTGAAGCTTTCTTT. As protein: CASGLKGRENTEAFF.

This clonotype was found many times. A far larger clone is just one base off, so this is likely a read error. The chain is built from TRBV11-3 and TRBJ2-7, with D unresolved. The CDR3 consists of 13 residues. The V gene's germline CDR1 is SGHNT and CDR2 YENEEA. CDR3 amino acids: CASGLANPWEQYF. The CDR3 bases are TGTGCCAGCGGCTTAGCAAACCCGTGGGAGCAGTACTTC.

This clonotype appeared a few times. This chain links TRBV7-9 with TRBJ1-4, with D tentatively TRBD1 (6 bases). The CDR3 length is 15 residues. In germline, CDR1 is SEHNR, CDR2 FQNEAQ (reference sequence). V dropped 1 base and J dropped 8 bases, with 14 bases sitting between them. The CDR3 DNA sequence: TGTGCCAGCAGCTTAGTTGGGGGGCTGGGCGAAAAACTGTTTTTT. Amino acids: CASSLVGGLGEKLFF.

The table lists this clonotype with many counts. This chain joins TRBV5-5 and TRBJ1-1; 9 bases are shared with TRBD1. Germline CDR1 reads SGHKS; CDR2 reads YYEKEE (reference sequence). The CDR3 has 14 amino acids. J gave up 11 bases and V 1 base, and 9 bases lay outside the gene matches. The DNA for the CDR3 is TGTGCCAGCAGCTTGTCCGTACAGGGGGCGTTGGCTTTCTTT. Encoded protein: CASSLSVQGALAFF.

This clonotype was found many times. The CDR3 coding sequence is TGTGCCTGGAGAGGGGACAGAAACACTGAAGCTTTCTTT. Its protein product is CAWRGDRNTEAFF. This chain joins TRBV30 and TRBJ1-1, with 7 bases that match TRBD1. The V segment lost 3 bases and the J segment 2 bases; nucleotides outside the gene matches: 3. Germline values: CDR1 GTSNPN, CDR2 SVGIG (reference sequence). The CDR3 is 13 amino acids.

This clonotype was observed many times. V usage is TRBV5-6 and J usage is TRBJ2-4, with TRBD2 matching over 7 bases. V dropped 5 bases and J dropped 4; count of bases not matched to a gene: 6. Looked up from germline, CDR1 is SGHDT and CDR2 is YYEEEE. CDR3 length equals 14 residues. The CDR3 loop reads CASSSRGVKNIQYF. DNA of the CDR3: TGTGCCAGCAGTTCCCGGGGGGTGAAAAACATTCAGTACTTC.

This clonotype was seen many times. The chain joins TRBV30 to TRBJ2-1; maybe TRBD2 (6 bases). Germline V gene data show CDR1 as GTSNPN and CDR2 as SVGIG (reference sequence). Trimming shortened V by 4 bases and J by 4 bases, and 17 bases separated the two germline ends. This CDR3 is built from 15 residues. CDR3 in amino acids: CAWTGGDVNYNEQFF. In nucleotides, the CDR3 is TGTGCCTGGACAGGAGGGGACGTAAATTACAATGAGCAGTTCTTC.

This clonotype was counted many times. The rearrangement joins TRBV28 to TRBJ2-3; D may match TRBD1 or TRBD2 (6 bases each). V was shortened by 5 bases and J by 3 bases, with 18 bases between the two germline ends. This CDR3 has 16 amino acids. Germline CDR1 MDHEN, CDR2 SYDVKM. CDR3 nucleotides: TGTGCCAGCAGTGACCCCTTAGGGGGAGGAACAGATACGCAGTATTTT. Translating gives CASSDPLGGGTDTQYF. Full variable domain (missing parts from reference TRBV28 and TRBJ2-3): DVKVTQSSRYLVKRTGEKVFLECVQDMDHENMFWYRQDPGLGLRLIYFSYDVKMKEKGDIPEGYSVSREKKERFSLILESASTNQTSMYLCASSDPLGGGTDTQYFGPGTRLTVL.

This clonotype has a count of ten or more. This chain links TRBV20-1 with TRBJ1-2; D gene ambiguous. Deletions cut 0 bases from V and 3 bases from J, with 8 bases between. This CDR3 is built from 13 residues. CDR1 is DFQATT, CDR2 SNEGSKA, per germline (reference sequence). CDR3: CSARDLRDYGYTF. The CDR3, as DNA: TGCAGTGCTAGAGATCTTAGAGACTATGGCTACACCTTC.

This clonotype was seen repeatedly, ten times or more. The chain uses TRBV11-1 and TRBJ2-7; D is unresolved. The germline gives CDR1 SGHAT, CDR2 FQDESV (reference sequence). The V gene lost 1 base and the J gene lost 2 bases, with 12 bases spanning the gap. This CDR3 comprises 15 residues. CDR3 protein: CASSLVPGATYEQYF. The DNA of the CDR3 is TGTGCCAGCAGCTTAGTTCCAGGAGCAACCTACGAGCAGTACTTC.

There are many counts of this clonotype. The V gene is TRBV2, the J gene TRBJ2-1; 7 bases are a match to TRBD2. CDR1 is SNHLY and CDR2 is FYNNEI in the germline V gene. The CDR3 totals 15 residues. V was pared by 8 bases and J by 8 bases, with 15 bases of the junction left unmatched. The CDR3 region has the DNA TGTGCCAGCCCGGCTGGGAGGGAGGGCCTGGATGAGCAGTTCTTC. Its translation: CASPAGREGLDEQFF.

This clonotype was detected only a few times. The chain recombines TRBV11-2 with TRBJ2-4, with D tentatively TRBD2 (6 bases). Looked up from germline, CDR1 is SGHAT and CDR2 is FQNNGV. The CDR3 loop spans 13 amino acids. Trimming removed 5 bases at V and 7 bases at J, with 12 bases between. The CDR3 coding sequence is TGTGCCAGCAGCCCAATCGGGAGCAACATTCAGTACTTC. This codes for CASSPIGSNIQYF.

This clonotype was detected only a few times. This likely stems from a read error, as it lies one base from a far larger clone. The CDR3 region is CATRPRGGSPYEQYF. The CDR3 nucleotides are TGTGCCACCAGACCCAGGGGTGGATCTCCCTACGAGCAGTACTTC. The rearrangement uses TRBV7-9 and TRBJ2-7; weak D call: TRBD1 (6 bases). V lost 10 bases to trimming and J lost 2 bases, with 21 bases between them. This CDR3 has 15 amino acids. Germline CDR1 reads SEHNR; CDR2 reads FQNEAQ (reference sequence).

In this sample, this clonotype is medium-sized. The chain combines TRBV10-3 with TRBJ2-1; 7 bases are a match to TRBD1. V lost 5 bases and J lost 4; bases outside the gene matches: 5. The CDR3 has 14 residues. Germline V CDR1 and CDR2: ENHRY, SYGVKD. The CDR3 DNA reads TGTGCCATCAGTACCGGGACAGAGTACAATGAGCAGTTCTTC. This gives the protein CAISTGTEYNEQFF.

This clonotype was seen many times. J is TRBJ2-1 and V is TRBV7-8, with TRBD2 matching 11 bases. Germline V gene lookup returns CDR1 SGHVS and CDR2 FQNEAQ. The CDR3 is 18 amino acids. The V gene end was trimmed by 5 bases and the J gene end by 4 bases; junction bases not matched to a gene: 13. For the CDR3, the DNA is TGTGCCAGCAGCATCCGGGCCAGGGGGACTAGCGGATACAATGAGCAGTTCTTC. Its protein product is CASSIRARGTSGYNEQFF.

This clonotype was seen many times. CDR3 DNA: TGTGCCAGCAGCCCTCCCCTAGCGGAGACTTACAATGAGCAGTTCTTC. Protein product: CASSPPLAETYNEQFF. The rearrangement links TRBV7-8 to TRBJ2-1; 7 bases line up with TRBD2. There are 16 residues in the CDR3. Germline values: CDR1 SGHVS, CDR2 FQNEAQ. The V gene end was trimmed by 5 bases and the J gene end by 4 bases; junction bases not matched to a gene: 11.

This clonotype was seen ten or more times. This chain uses TRBV6-5 with TRBJ1-4, with D possibly TRBD1 on 5 matching bases. V lost 0 bases, J lost 5 bases, and 10 bases lay in between. The germline gives CDR1 MNHEY, CDR2 SVGAGI. CDR3 length equals 15 residues. Here the CDR3 DNA reads TGTGCCAGCAGTTACTCGGGGACCGGGAATGAAAAACTGTTTTTT. It is translated as CASSYSGTGNEKLFF.

This chain uses TRBV19 with TRBJ2-4; 12 nucleotides align to TRBD2. The junction had 8 bases not matched to a gene; V was cut back by 3 bases and J by 8 bases. The CDR3 has 16 amino acids. Germline lookup yields CDR1 LNHDA and CDR2 SQIVND (reference sequence). The CDR3 reads CASSIRTSGAHDIQYF. CDR3 nucleotide sequence: TGTGCCAGTAGTATCCGGACTAGCGGGGCCCACGACATTCAGTACTTC.

This clonotype was seen ten or more times. The J gene is TRBJ2-7, the V gene TRBV27, with D uncertain. Trimming pared 6 bases from V and 6 bases from J, leaving 15 bases between. CDR3 size: 13 residues. Germline assignment: CDR1 MNHEY and CDR2 SMNVEV (reference sequence). The CDR3 sequence: CASRSSRLGEQYF. The CDR3 bases are TGTGCCAGCAGAAGTTCGAGGTTAGGCGAGCAGTACTTC.